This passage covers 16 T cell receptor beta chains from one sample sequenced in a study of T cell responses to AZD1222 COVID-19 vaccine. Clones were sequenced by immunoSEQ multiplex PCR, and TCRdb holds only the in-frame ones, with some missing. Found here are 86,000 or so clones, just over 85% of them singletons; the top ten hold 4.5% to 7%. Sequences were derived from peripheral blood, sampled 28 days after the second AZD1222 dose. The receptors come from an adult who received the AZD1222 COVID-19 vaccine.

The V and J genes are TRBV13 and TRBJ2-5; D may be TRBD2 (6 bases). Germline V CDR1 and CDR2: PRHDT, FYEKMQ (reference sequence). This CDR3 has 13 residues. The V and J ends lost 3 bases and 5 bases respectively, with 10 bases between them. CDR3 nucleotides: TGTGCCAGCAGCTTGCGGGGCAGTGAGACCCAGTACTTC. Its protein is CASSLRGSETQYF.

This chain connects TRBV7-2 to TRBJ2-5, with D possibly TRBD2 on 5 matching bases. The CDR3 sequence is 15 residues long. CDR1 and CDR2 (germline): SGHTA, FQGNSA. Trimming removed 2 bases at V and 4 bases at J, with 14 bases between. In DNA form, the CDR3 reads TGTGCCAGCAGCTTATGGGTGGGAGTGGGAGAGACCCAGTACTTC. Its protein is CASSLWVGVGETQYF.

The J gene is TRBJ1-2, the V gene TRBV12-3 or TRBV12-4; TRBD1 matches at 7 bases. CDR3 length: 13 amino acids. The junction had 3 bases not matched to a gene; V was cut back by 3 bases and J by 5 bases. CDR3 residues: CASSFTGEYGYTF. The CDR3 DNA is TGTGCCAGCAGTTTCACAGGGGAATATGGCTACACCTTC.

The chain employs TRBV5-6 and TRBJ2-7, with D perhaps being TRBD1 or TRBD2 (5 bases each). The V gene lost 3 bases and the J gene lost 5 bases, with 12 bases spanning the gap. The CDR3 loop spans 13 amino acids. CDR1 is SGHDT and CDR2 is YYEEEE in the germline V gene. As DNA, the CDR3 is TGTGCCAGCAGCTGGTTGGGGGTTGACGAGCAGTACTTC. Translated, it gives CASSWLGVDEQYF.

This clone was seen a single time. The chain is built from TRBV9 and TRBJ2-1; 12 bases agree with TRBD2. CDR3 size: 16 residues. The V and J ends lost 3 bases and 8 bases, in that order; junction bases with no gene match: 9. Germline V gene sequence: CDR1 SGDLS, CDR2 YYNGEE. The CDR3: CASSAASGGVLDEQFF. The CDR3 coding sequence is TGTGCCAGCAGCGCGGCTAGCGGGGGGGTCTTGGATGAGCAGTTCTTC.

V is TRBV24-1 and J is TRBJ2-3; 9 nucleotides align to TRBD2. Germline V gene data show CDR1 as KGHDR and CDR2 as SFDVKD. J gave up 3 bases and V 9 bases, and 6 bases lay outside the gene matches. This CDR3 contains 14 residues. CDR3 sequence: CATGGLASTDTQYF. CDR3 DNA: TGTGCCACCGGTGGACTAGCGAGTACAGATACGCAGTATTTT.

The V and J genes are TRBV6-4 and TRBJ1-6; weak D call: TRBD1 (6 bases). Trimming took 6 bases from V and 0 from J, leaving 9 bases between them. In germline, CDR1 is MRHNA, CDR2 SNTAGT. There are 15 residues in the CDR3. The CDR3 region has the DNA TGTGCCAGCAGGCGGACAGACTCCTATAATTCACCCCTCCACTTT. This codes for CASRRTDSYNSPLHF.

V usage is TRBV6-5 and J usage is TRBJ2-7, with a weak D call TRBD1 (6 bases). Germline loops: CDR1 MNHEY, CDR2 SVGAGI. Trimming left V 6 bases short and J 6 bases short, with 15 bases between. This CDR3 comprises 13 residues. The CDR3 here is CASRKDRLAEQYF. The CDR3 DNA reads TGTGCCAGCAGAAAAGACAGGCTGGCCGAGCAGTACTTC.

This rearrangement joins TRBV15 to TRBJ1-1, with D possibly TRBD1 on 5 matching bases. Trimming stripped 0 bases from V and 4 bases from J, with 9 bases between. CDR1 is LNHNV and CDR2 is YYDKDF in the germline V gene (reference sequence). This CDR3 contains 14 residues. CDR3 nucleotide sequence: TGTGCCACCAGCAGAGATCGGGGGGGCACTGAAGCTTTCTTT. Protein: CATSRDRGGTEAFF. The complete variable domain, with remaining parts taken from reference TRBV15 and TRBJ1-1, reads DAMVIQNPRYQVTQFGKPVTLSCSQTLNHNVMYWYQQKSSQAPKLLFHYYDKDFNNEADTPDNFQSRRPNTSFCFLDIRSPGLGDTAMYLCATSRDRGGTEAFFGQGTRLTVV.

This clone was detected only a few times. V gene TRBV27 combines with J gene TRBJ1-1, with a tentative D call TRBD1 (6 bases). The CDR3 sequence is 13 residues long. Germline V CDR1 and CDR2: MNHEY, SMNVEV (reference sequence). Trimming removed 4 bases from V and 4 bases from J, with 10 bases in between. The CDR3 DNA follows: TGTGCCAGCAGTTATGGGGGCAGCACTGAAGCTTTCTTT. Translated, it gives CASSYGGSTEAFF.

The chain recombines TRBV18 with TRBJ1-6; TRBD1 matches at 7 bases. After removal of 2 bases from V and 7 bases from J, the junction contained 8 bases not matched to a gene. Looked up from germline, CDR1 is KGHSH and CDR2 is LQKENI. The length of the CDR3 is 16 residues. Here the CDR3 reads CASSPTGAGFNSPLHF. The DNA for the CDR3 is TGTGCCAGCTCACCAACAGGGGCAGGGTTCAATTCACCCCTCCACTTT.

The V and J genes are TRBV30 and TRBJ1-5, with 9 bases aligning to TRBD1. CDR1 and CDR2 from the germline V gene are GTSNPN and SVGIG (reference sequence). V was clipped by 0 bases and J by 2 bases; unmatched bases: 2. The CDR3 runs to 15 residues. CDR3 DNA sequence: TGTGCCTGGAGTGTCGGGGACAGGGGCAATCAGCCCCAGCATTTT. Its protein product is CAWSVGDRGNQPQHF.

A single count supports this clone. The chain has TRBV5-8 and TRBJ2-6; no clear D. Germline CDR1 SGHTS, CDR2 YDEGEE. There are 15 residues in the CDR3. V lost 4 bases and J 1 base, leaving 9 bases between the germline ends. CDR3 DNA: TGTGCCAGCAGCCCCGGGCAGTCTGGGGCCAACGTCCTGACTTTC. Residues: CASSPGQSGANVLTF. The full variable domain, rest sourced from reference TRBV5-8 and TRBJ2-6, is EAGVTQSPTHLIKTRGQQATLRCSPISGHTSVYWYQQALGLGLQFLLWYDEGEERNRGNFPPRFSGRQFPNYSSELNVNALELEDSALYLCASSPGQSGANVLTFGAGSRLTVL.

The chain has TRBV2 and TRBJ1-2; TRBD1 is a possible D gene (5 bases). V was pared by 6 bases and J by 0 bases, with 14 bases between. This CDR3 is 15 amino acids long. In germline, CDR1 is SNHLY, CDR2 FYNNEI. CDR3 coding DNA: TGTGCCAGCAGCCGCTGGAGGGGAGCTAACTATGGCTACACCTTC. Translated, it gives CASSRWRGANYGYTF.

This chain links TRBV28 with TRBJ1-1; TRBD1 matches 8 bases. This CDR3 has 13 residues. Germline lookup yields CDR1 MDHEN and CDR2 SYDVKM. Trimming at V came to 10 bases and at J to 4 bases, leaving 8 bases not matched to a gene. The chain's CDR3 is CATRQGARTEAFF. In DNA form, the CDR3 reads TGTGCCACCAGGCAGGGGGCGCGCACTGAAGCTTTCTTT.

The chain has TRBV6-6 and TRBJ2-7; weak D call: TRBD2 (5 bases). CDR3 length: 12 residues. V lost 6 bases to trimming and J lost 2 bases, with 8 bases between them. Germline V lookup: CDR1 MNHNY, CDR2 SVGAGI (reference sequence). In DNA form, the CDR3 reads TGTGCCAGCAGGGACTTCCCCTACGAGCAGTACTTC. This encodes CASRDFPYEQYF.